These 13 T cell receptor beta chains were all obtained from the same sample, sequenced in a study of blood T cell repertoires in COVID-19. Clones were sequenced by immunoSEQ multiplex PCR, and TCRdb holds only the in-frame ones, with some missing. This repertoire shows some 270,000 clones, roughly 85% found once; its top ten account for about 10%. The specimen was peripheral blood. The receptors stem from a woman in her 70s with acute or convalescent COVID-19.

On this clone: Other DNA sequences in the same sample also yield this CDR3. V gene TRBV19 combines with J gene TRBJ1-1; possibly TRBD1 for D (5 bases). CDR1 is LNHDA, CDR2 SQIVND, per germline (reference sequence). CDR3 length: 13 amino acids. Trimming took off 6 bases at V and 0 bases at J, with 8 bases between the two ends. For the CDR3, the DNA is TGTGCCAGTAGCACAGGATTGAACACTGAAGCTTTCTTT. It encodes CASSTGLNTEAFF.

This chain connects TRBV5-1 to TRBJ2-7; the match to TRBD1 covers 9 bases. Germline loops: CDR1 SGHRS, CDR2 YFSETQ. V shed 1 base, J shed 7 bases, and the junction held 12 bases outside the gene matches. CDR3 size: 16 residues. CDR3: CASSLILPDRGSEQYF. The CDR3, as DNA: TGCGCCAGCAGCTTGATTCTCCCGGACAGGGGTAGTGAGCAGTACTTC.

The CDR3 loop reads CASRGPSGEPGAKNIQYF. CDR3 nucleotides: TGTGCCAGCAGGGGGCCGTCAGGCGAGCCGGGAGCCAAAAACATTCAGTACTTC. The chain combines TRBV2 with TRBJ2-4; a weak D match, TRBD1 (5 bases). The CDR3 is 18 residues long. Trimming cost V 6 bases and J 0 bases, with 21 bases left between them. Germline CDR1 is SNHLY and CDR2 is FYNNEI. The full variable domain, its missing parts supplied by reference TRBV2 and TRBJ2-4, is EPEVTQTPSHQVTQMGQEVILRCVPISNHLYFYWYRQILGQKVEFLVSFYNNEISEKSEIFDDQFSVERPDGSNFTLKIRSTKLEDSAMYFCASRGPSGEPGAKNIQYFGAGTRLSVL.

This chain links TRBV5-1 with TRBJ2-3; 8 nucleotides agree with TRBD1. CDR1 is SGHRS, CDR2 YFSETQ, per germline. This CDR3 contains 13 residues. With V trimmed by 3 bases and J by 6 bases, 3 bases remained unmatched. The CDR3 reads CASSWTGSDTQYF. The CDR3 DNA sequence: TGCGCCAGCAGCTGGACAGGGTCGGATACGCAGTATTTT.

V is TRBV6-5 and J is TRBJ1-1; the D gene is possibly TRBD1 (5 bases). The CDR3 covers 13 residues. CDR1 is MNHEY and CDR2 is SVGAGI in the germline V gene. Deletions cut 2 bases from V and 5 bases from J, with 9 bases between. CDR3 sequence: CASSYGHPTEAFF. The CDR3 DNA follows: TGTGCCAGCAGTTACGGACACCCAACTGAAGCTTTCTTT.

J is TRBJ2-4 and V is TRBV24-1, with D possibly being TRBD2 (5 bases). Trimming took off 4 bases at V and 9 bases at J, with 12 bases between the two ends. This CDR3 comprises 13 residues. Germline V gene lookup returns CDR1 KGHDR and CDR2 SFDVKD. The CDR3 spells CATSEVEGGIQYF. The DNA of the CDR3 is TGTGCCACCAGTGAAGTTGAGGGTGGCATTCAGTACTTC.

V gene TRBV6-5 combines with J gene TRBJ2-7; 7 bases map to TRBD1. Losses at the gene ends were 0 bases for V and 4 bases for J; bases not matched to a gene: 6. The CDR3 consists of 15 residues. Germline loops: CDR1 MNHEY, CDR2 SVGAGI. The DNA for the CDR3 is TGTGCCAGCAGTTACTCGTGGGCAGGGGGTTACGAGCAGTACTTC. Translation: CASSYSWAGGYEQYF.

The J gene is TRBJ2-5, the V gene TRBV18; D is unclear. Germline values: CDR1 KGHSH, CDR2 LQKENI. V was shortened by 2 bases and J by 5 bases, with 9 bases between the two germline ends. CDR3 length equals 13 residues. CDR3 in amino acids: CASSPTRVETQYF. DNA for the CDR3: TGTGCCAGCTCACCAACACGGGTCGAGACCCAGTACTTC.

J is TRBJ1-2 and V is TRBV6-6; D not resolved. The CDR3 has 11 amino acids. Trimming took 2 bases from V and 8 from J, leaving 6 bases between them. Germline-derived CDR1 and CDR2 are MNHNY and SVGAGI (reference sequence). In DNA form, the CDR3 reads TGTGCCAGCAGTTACCGGCGGGGCTACACCTTC. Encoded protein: CASSYRRGYTF.

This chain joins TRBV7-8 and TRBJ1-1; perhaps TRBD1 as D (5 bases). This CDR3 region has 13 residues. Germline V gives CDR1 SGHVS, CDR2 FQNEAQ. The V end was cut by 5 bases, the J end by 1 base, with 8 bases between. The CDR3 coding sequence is TGTGCCAGCAGCAGACAGAGGAACACTGAAGCTTTCTTT. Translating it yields CASSRQRNTEAFF.

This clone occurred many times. CDR3 protein: CASSQGPFGGGYTF. The CDR3 nucleotides read TGCGCCAGCAGCCAAGGTCCGTTCGGGGGTGGCTACACCTTC. The chain is built from TRBV4-1 and TRBJ1-2; maybe TRBD1 (5 bases). The CDR3 is made up of 14 amino acids. Looked up from germline, CDR1 is MGHRA and CDR2 is YSYEKL. V lost 1 base and J lost 7, with 13 bases in between.

The CDR3 DNA reads as TGTGCCAGCAGCCCCGGACAGGGGATTGCTGAAGCTTTCTTT. It specifies CASSPGQGIAEAFF. The chain carries TRBV7-9 and TRBJ1-1; 9 nucleotides match TRBD1. After removal of 5 bases from V and 6 bases from J, the junction contained 7 bases not matched to a gene. Germline CDR1 and CDR2: SEHNR and FQNEAQ (reference sequence). There are 14 residues in the CDR3.

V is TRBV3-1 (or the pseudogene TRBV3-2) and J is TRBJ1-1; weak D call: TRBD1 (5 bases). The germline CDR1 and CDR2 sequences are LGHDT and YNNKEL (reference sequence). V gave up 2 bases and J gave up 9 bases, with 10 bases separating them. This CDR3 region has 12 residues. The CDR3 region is CASSQKEGKAFF. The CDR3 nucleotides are TGTGCCAGCAGCCAAAAGGAGGGGAAAGCTTTCTTT.